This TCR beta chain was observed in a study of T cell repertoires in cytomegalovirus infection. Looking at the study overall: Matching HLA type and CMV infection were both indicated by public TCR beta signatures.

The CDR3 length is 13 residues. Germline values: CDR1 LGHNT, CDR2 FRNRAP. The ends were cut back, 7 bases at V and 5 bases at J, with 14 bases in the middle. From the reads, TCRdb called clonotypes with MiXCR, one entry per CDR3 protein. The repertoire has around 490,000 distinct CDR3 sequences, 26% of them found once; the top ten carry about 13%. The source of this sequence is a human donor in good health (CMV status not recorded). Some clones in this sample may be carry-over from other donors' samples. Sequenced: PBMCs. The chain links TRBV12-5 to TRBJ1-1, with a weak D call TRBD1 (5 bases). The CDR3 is CASEAQGGTEAFF. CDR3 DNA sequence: TGTGCTAGTGAGGCTCAGGGCGGGACTGAAGCTTTCTTT.